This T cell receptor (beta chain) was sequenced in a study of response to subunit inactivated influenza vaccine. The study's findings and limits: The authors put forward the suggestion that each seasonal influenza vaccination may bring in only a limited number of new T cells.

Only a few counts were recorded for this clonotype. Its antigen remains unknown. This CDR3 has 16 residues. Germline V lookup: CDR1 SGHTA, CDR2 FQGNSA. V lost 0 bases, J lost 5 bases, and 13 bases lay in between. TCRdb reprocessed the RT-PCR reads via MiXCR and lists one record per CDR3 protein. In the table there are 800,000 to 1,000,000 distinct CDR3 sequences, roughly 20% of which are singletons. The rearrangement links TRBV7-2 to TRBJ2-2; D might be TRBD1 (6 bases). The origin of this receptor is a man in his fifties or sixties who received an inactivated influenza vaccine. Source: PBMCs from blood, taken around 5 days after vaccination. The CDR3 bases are TGTGCCAGCAGCTTAGCCCGGGGTAGGGGGACCGGGGAGCTGTTTTTT. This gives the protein CASSLARGRGTGELFF.